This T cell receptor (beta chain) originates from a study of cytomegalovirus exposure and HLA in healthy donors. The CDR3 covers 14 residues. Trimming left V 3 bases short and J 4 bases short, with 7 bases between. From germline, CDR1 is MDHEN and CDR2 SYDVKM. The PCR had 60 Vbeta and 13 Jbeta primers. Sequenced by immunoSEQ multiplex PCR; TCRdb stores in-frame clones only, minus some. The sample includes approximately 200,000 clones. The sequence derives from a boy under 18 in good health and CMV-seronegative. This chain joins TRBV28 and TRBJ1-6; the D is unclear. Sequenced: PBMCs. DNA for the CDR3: TGTGCCAGCAGTTTTCAGGATTATAATTCACCCCTCCACTTT. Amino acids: CASSFQDYNSPLHF.